This TCR beta chain stems from a study of PD-L1 blockade in urothelial cancer. Here immunoSEQ multiplex PCR was the method, and the copy in TCRdb shows in-frame clones only, minus some. The profile shows 70,000 to 90,000 clones, approximately 81% of them singletons. Described time point: pretreatment peripheral blood. Germline V gene sequence: CDR1 MNHNS, CDR2 SASEGT. The CDR3 contains 15 residues. Trimming at V came to 2 bases and at J to 5 bases, leaving 3 bases not matched to a gene. The source material was PBMCs, sampled around atezolizumab (anti-PD-L1) treatment. The source is a man aged 60 to 75 with urothelial cancer. The chain combines TRBV6-1 with TRBJ2-1; 10 bases match TRBD2. The CDR3 region has the DNA TGTGCCAGCAGTGAACTAGCGGGAGTAAACAATGAGCAGTTCTTC. Translation gives CASSELAGVNNEQFF.